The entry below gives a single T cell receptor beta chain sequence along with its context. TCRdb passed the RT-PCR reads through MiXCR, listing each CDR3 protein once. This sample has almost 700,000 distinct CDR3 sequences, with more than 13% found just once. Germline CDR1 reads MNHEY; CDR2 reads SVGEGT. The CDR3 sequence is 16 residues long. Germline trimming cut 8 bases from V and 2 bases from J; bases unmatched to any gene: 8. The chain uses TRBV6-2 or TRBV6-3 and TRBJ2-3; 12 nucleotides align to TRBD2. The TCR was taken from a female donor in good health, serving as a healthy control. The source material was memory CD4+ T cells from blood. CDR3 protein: CASLRRLAGVTDTQYF. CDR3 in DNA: TGTGCCAGCCTCCGCAGACTAGCGGGAGTCACAGATACGCAGTATTTT.